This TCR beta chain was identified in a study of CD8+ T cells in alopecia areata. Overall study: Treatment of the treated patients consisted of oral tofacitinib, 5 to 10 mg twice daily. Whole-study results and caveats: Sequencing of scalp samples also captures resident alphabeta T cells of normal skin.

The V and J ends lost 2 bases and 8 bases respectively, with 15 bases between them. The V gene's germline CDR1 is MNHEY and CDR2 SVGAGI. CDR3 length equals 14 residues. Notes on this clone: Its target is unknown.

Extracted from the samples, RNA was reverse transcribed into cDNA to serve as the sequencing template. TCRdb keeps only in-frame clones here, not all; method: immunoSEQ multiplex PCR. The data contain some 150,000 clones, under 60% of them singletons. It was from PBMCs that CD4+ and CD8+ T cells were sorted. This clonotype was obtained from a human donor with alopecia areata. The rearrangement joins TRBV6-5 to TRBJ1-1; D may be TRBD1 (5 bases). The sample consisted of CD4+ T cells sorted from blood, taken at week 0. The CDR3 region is CASSYKTPGNEAFF. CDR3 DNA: TGTGCCAGCAGTTACAAGACTCCAGGGAACGAAGCTTTCTTT.